The 9 T cell receptor beta chains below all came from one sample that was sequenced in a study of CD8+CD57+ T cells in acquired aplastic anemia. Genomic DNA served as template for TCR beta VDJ and CDR3 profiling. TCRdb re-called the reads through MiXCR, storing one row per CDR3 protein. Among 180,000 or so distinct CDR3 sequences listed, around 45% were seen once. Source material: sorted CD4+, CD8+, or CD8+CD57+ T cells (not recorded which) from PBMCs. These TCRs come from a human donor in good health.

The J gene is TRBJ2-7, the V gene TRBV15; D might be TRBD1 or TRBD2, each matching 5 bases. The germline V gene encodes CDR1 LNHNV and CDR2 YYDKDF (reference sequence). Deletions cut 0 bases from V and 3 bases from J, with 9 bases between. The CDR3 length is 14 residues. CDR3 nucleotide sequence: TGTGCCACCAGCAGAGATCTGGGGGTCTACGAGCAGTACTTC. Its translation: CATSRDLGVYEQYF.

This clonotype was seen many times. The genes are TRBV6-5 and TRBJ2-2; D remains ambiguous. The CDR3 totals 12 residues. With 1 base removed from V and 7 bases from J, the gap between germline ends came to 4 bases. Germline CDR1 reads MNHEY; CDR2 reads SVGAGI. The CDR3 spells CASSYWDGELFF. The CDR3 DNA is TGTGCCAGCAGTTACTGGGACGGGGAGCTGTTTTTT.

The rearrangement joins TRBV10-3 to TRBJ1-3; no reliable D call. V shed 4 bases and J shed 0 bases, with 13 bases lying between them. Germline lookup yields CDR1 ENHRY and CDR2 SYGVKD. This CDR3 contains 16 residues. In DNA form, the CDR3 reads TGTGCCATCAGTGGAGGCGAGTTTAGCTCTGGAAACACCATATATTTT. It yields the protein CAISGGEFSSGNTIYF.

The chain employs TRBV5-5 and TRBJ2-7; D unresolved. V gave up 2 bases and J gave up 5 bases, with 14 bases separating them. Germline loops: CDR1 SGHKS, CDR2 YYEKEE (reference sequence). This CDR3 comprises 14 residues. The CDR3 protein is CASSFKAVRDEQYF. CDR3 DNA: TGTGCCAGCAGCTTTAAGGCCGTCCGTGACGAGCAGTACTTC.

The chain carries TRBV6-1 and TRBJ2-3; 9 bases map to TRBD2. CDR3 length equals 13 residues. Trimming took 4 bases from V and 8 from J; bases not matched to a gene: 4. Germline V gives CDR1 MNHNS, CDR2 SASEGT. The CDR3 protein is CASSGSGGITQYF. CDR3 DNA: TGTGCCAGCAGTGGTAGCGGGGGAATTACGCAGTATTTT.

This rearrangement joins TRBV6-4 to TRBJ2-5; 7 positions match TRBD2. Germline CDR1 reads MRHNA; CDR2 reads SNTAGT. V trimming: 4 bases; J trimming: 1 base; junction bases outside the gene matches: 3. The CDR3 length is 14 residues. As DNA, the CDR3 is TGTGCCAGCAGTGCCACTAGCGCCCAAGAGACCCAGTACTTC. This translates into CASSATSAQETQYF.

The V gene is TRBV5-1, the J gene TRBJ2-2, with 11 bases that match TRBD2. This CDR3 contains 17 residues. CDR1 and CDR2 from the germline V gene are SGHRS and YFSETQ. V lost 2 bases and J lost 1; bases outside the gene matches: 4. The CDR3 sequence: CASSFPTSGVNTGELFF. CDR3 bases: TGCGCCAGCAGCTTCCCGACTAGCGGGGTGAACACCGGGGAGCTGTTTTTT.

As to this clonotype: The missing conserved phenylalanine or tryptophan at the end of this CDR3 makes a read error likely. The chain combines TRBV24-1 with TRBJ2-6; possible D gene TRBD1, 6 bases. CDR3 length: 17 amino acids. The germline V gene has CDR1 KGHDR and CDR2 SFDVKD. Trimming shortened V by 4 bases and J by 0 bases, and 12 bases separated the two germline ends. Here the CDR3 DNA reads TGTGCCACCAGTGACAGACAGGTTAACTCTGGGGCCAACGTCCTGACTAGA. This sequence encodes CATSDRQVNSGANVLTR.

The genes are TRBV2 and TRBJ1-2, with 8 bases fitting TRBD1. With 4 bases clipped from V and 3 bases from J, the junction kept 4 bases outside the gene matches. Germline loops: CDR1 SNHLY, CDR2 FYNNEI. This CDR3 has 14 amino acids. The CDR3 spells CASSARDRYYGYTF. The CDR3 nucleotides read TGTGCCAGCAGTGCTAGGGACAGGTACTATGGCTACACCTTC.